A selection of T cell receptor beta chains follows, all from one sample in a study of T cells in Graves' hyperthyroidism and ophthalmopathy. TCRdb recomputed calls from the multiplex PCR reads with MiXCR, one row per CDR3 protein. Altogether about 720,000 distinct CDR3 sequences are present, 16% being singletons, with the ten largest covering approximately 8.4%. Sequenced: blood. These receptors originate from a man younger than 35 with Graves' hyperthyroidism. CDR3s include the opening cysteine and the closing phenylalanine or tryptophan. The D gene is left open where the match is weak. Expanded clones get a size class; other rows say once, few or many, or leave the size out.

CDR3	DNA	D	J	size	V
CASRPGTSVYNEQFF	TGTGCCAGCAGGCCCGGGACTAGCGTCTACAATGAGCAGTTCTTC	TRBD2	TRBJ2-1	many	TRBV27
CASSSRDRANEKLFF	TGTGCCAGCAGTTCCCGGGACAGGGCCAATGAAAAACTGTTTTTT	TRBD1	TRBJ1-4	few	TRBV12-3/TRBV12-4
CASRSGRGYEQYF	TGTGCCAGCAGGAGCGGGAGAGGCTACGAGCAGTACTTC	TRBD2	TRBJ2-7	NA	TRBV11-3
CASSLAGAGEQYF	TGTGCCAGCAGCTTAGCGGGGGCGGGGGAGCAGTACTTC	NA	TRBJ2-7	many	TRBV11-2
CASSLPTSGRYTDTQYF	TGTGCCAGCAGCCTCCCGACTAGCGGGAGATACACAGATACGCAGTATTTT	TRBD2	TRBJ2-3	many	TRBV11-2
CAWSVHSDSYEQYF	TGTGCCTGGAGTGTACATAGCGATTCCTACGAGCAGTACTTC	NA	TRBJ2-7	few	TRBV30
CSALSPGVAGLYNEQFF	TGCAGTGCTCTGTCGCCGGGGGTAGCGGGACTTTACAATGAGCAGTTCTTC	TRBD2	TRBJ2-1	NA	TRBV20-1
CASSRERELDEQFF	TGTGCCAGCAGTCGAGAGCGGGAGTTGGATGAGCAGTTCTTC	TRBD2	TRBJ2-1	few	TRBV7-9
CASTPVGNNEQFF	TGCGCCAGCACCCCGGTAGGGAACAATGAGCAGTTCTTC	NA	TRBJ2-1	NA	TRBV4-1
CASSGDEYEQYF	TGTGCCAGCAGTGGGGACGAGTACGAGCAGTACTTC	NA	TRBJ2-7	many	TRBV2
CASRRDSSYTEAFF	TGTGCCAGCAGAAGGGACTCTTCGTACACTGAAGCTTTCTTT	NA	TRBJ1-1	NA	TRBV7-9
CASSWAPGETQYF	TGTGCCAGCAGCTGGGCCCCGGGGGAGACCCAGTACTTC	NA	TRBJ2-5	few	TRBV7-3
CASSPPGSYNQPQHF	TGTGCCAGCAGTCCACCCGGGAGCTACAATCAGCCCCAGCATTTT	NA	TRBJ1-5	few	TRBV2
CASSFRPGLAGRGNEQYF	TGTGCCAGCAGCTTTAGGCCGGGACTAGCGGGAAGAGGGAACGAGCAGTACTTC	TRBD2	TRBJ2-7	many	TRBV11-3
CVSSPDGTSGAEQYF	TGCGTCAGCAGCCCCGACGGGACTAGCGGAGCCGAGCAGTACTTC	TRBD2	TRBJ2-7	NA	TRBV5-1
CASSPHPTGDYNEQFF	TGTGCCAGCAGCCCCCATCCGACAGGGGACTACAATGAGCAGTTCTTC	TRBD1	TRBJ2-1	NA	TRBV9
CASSLAGNHEQFF	TGTGCCAGCAGTTTAGCAGGGAACCATGAGCAGTTCTTC	NA	TRBJ2-1	many	TRBV27